This record covers a single TCR beta chain. The data belong to a study of T-cell reconstitution after alpha-beta-depleted transplantation in children. It was with unique molecular identifiers that the TCRbeta library was prepared. One entry per CDR3 protein, called by TCRdb with MiXCR from the PCR reads. Here the sample spans 350,000 to 500,000 distinct CDR3 sequences, about 45% being singletons. There are 17 residues in the CDR3. The V gene end was trimmed by 5 bases and the J gene end by 2 bases; junction bases not matched to a gene: 8. CDR1 and CDR2 (germline): MNHEY, SMNVEV (reference sequence). This receptor was taken from a girl aged 2 to 10 with aplastic anemia, due to receive a stem cell transplant. The starting material was PBMCs, obtained before TCRalphabeta/CD19-depleted stem cell transplant. This sequence joins TRBV27 and TRBJ2-3; 12 nucleotides align to TRBD2. Here the CDR3 reads CASSRLGLAGNTDTQYF. CDR3 coding DNA: TGTGCCAGCAGTCGCCTAGGACTAGCGGGGAACACAGATACGCAGTATTTT.